This TCR beta chain appears in the sequencing data of a study of CD8+CD57+ T cells in acquired aplastic anemia. Study conclusions and caveats: The number of CD8+ CDR3 sequences shared by patients and controls was roughly 30.

It was genomic DNA that served as the template for profiling TCR beta VDJ and CDR3. A single record per CDR3 protein comes from TCRdb applying MiXCR to the reads. The data show about 160,000 distinct CDR3 sequences, with less than 50% seen just once and about 2.9% held by the top ten. All sequencing subjects had displayed CD8+CD57+ cell expansion on flow cytometry. After removal of 0 bases from V and 2 bases from J, the junction contained 2 bases not matched to a gene. The CDR3 consists of 15 residues. Germline V CDR1 and CDR2: SGHVS, FQNEAQ. This clonotype was seen ten or more times. As yet, its antigen is unknown.

Sample: sorted CD4+, CD8+, or CD8+CD57+ T cells (not recorded which) from PBMCs. This TCR was sampled from a human donor with aplastic anemia. The rearrangement uses TRBV7-8 and TRBJ2-5; 8 bases are a match to TRBD1. CDR3 DNA sequence: TGTGCCAGCAGCTTAGCGGGACAGGTTCAAGAGACCCAGTACTTC. As protein: CASSLAGQVQETQYF.